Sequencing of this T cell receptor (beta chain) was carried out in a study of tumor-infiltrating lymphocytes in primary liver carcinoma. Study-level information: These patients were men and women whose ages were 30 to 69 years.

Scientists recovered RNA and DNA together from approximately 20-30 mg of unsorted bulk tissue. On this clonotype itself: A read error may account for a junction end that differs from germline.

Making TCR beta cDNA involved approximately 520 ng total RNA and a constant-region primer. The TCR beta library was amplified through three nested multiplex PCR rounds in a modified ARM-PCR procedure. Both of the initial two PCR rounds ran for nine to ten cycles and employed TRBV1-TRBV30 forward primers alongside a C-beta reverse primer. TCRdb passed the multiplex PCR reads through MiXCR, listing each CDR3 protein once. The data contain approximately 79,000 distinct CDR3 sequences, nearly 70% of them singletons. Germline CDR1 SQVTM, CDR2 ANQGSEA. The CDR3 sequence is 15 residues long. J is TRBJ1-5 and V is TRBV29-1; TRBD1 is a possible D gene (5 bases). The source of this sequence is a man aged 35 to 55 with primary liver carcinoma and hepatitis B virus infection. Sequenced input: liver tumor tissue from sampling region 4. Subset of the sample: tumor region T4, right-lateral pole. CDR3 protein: CSVLSRDGSNQPQHF. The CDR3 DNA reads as TGTAGCGTCCTCTCCCGGGACGGTAGCAATCAGCCCCAGCATTTT. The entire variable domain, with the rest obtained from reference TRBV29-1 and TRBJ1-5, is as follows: SAVISQKPSRDICQRGTSLTIQCQVDSQVTMMFWYRQQPGQSLTLIATANQGSEATYESGFVIDKFPISRPNLTFSTLTVSNMSPEDSSIYLCSVLSRDGSNQPQHFGDGTRLSIL.